Following are 26 T cell receptor beta chains from one sample sequenced in a study of T cell repertoires in cytomegalovirus infection. Via MiXCR, TCRdb re-called the reads, giving one row per CDR3 protein. The sample records roughly 700,000 distinct CDR3 sequences, 30% to 35% being singletons. Antigen specificity for these receptors is unknown. Sequencing was performed on cultured PBMCs, taken from culture after CMV antigen stimulation. The receptors were sampled from a human donor in good health (CMV status not recorded). Some clones in this sample may be carry-over from other donors' samples.

V usage is TRBV20-1 and J usage is TRBJ1-4; 9 nucleotides line up with TRBD1. The CDR3 spans 13 residues. V lost 5 bases to trimming and J lost 5 bases; unmatched junction nucleotides: 3. From germline, CDR1 is DFQATT and CDR2 SNEGSKA (reference sequence). CDR3 sequence: CSAPGQGNEKLFF. CDR3 DNA: TGCAGTGCTCCCGGACAGGGGAATGAAAAACTGTTTTTT.

The rearrangement joins TRBV3-1 to TRBJ2-3; D gene uncertain. The V gene lost 0 bases and the J gene lost 5 bases, with 9 bases spanning the gap. The CDR3 consists of 14 residues. CDR1 and CDR2 from the germline V gene are LGHDT and YNNKEL (reference sequence). DNA of the CDR3: TGTGCCAGCAGCCAAGATCCAAGAGAAGATACGCAGTATTTT. Translation: CASSQDPREDTQYF.

This clonotype came up many times. The V gene is TRBV7-2, the J gene TRBJ1-3, with 7 bases lining up with TRBD1. After removal of 5 bases from V and 0 bases from J, the junction contained 7 bases not matched to a gene. The CDR3 spans 16 residues. The germline CDR1 and CDR2 sequences are SGHTA and FQGNSA. The CDR3 region is CASSRLGQSSGNTIYF. The DNA for the CDR3 is TGTGCCAGCAGCCGGCTGGGACAGAGCTCTGGAAACACCATATATTTT.

This clonotype was seen only a few times. The CDR3 DNA follows: TGTGCCAGCAGCATTAGCGGGACCGCTACGTACGAGCAGTACTTC. Translation: CASSISGTATYEQYF. The chain is built from TRBV7-2 and TRBJ2-7, with TRBD2 matching over 8 bases. With V trimmed by 5 bases and J by 4 bases, 10 bases remained unmatched. The CDR3 loop spans 15 amino acids. The germline V gene has CDR1 SGHTA and CDR2 FQGNSA.

In DNA, the CDR3 is TGTGCCAGCAGCAACCGACAGACCACTGAAGCTTTCTTT. Amino acids: CASSNRQTTEAFF. The V call is TRBV6-2 or TRBV6-3, the J call TRBJ1-1; tentatively, D is TRBD1 (5 bases). The germline gives CDR1 MNHEY, CDR2 SVGEGT. V lost 6 bases and J 4 bases, leaving 12 bases between the germline ends. This CDR3 has 13 amino acids.

DNA of the CDR3: TGTGCCACCGTGACAGGGCTCGGGGGCTACACCTTC. It translates to CATVTGLGGYTF. The chain carries TRBV19 and TRBJ1-2; 7 bases map to TRBD1. The CDR3 has 12 residues. CDR1 is LNHDA, CDR2 SQIVND, per germline (reference sequence). Trimming cost V 10 bases and J 8 bases; bases outside gene matches: 10.

A few counts support this clonotype. The chain links TRBV7-9 to TRBJ1-1; no definite D call. The germline V gene has CDR1 SEHNR and CDR2 FQNEAQ (reference sequence). The CDR3 runs 15 residues. Trimming stripped 5 bases from V and 5 bases from J, with 18 bases between. CDR3 amino acids: CASSPGFEGGTEAFF. CDR3 DNA sequence: TGTGCCAGCAGCCCAGGTTTCGAGGGAGGGACTGAAGCTTTCTTT. The complete variable domain, with remaining parts taken from reference TRBV7-9 and TRBJ1-1, reads DTGVSQNPRHKITKRGQNVTFRCDPISEHNRLYWYRQTLGQGPEFLTYFQNEAQLEKSRLLSDRFSAERPKGSFSTLEIQRTEQGDSAMYLCASSPGFEGGTEAFFGQGTRLTVV.

To note about this clonotype: A read error may be the cause here, since a much bigger clone is one base away. The chain employs TRBV7-2 and TRBJ1-1; TRBD1 is a possible D gene (6 bases). The CDR3 runs 13 residues. Germline CDR1 reads SGHTA; CDR2 reads FQGNSA. V dropped 6 bases and J dropped 8 bases, with 16 bases sitting between them. Written as DNA, the CDR3 is TGTGCCAGCAGTGGAGAGAGCGGGACAGAAGCTTTCTTT. It translates to CASSGESGTEAFF.

The chain links TRBV5-3 to TRBJ1-6; D unclear. TRBV5-3 carries the ORF label, with uncertain function. Trimming cost V 8 bases and J 7 bases, with 13 bases left between them. This CDR3 is 13 amino acids long. The CDR3 loop reads CASSKVPNSPLHF. CDR3 DNA: TGTGCCAGCAGTAAGGTACCCAATTCACCCCTCCACTTT.

CDR3 loop: CASTSSSIFNQPQHF. CDR3 DNA: TGTGCCAGTACGAGTTCATCGATCTTCAATCAGCCCCAGCATTTT. The chain is built from TRBV19 and TRBJ1-5; D gene ambiguous. The CDR3 spans 15 residues. V was cut by 7 bases and J by 3 bases, with 16 bases left in between. Germline loops: CDR1 LNHDA, CDR2 SQIVND (reference sequence).

The genes are TRBV6-1 and TRBJ2-3; TRBD2 aligns across 8 bases. This CDR3 has 16 amino acids. V lost 5 bases, J lost 2 bases, and 9 bases stayed unmatched. Germline-derived CDR1 and CDR2 are MNHNS and SASEGT. The CDR3 reads CASSSSSGSFTDTQYF. In DNA form, the CDR3 reads TGTGCCAGCAGTTCGTCAAGCGGGAGTTTCACAGATACGCAGTATTTT.

This clonotype turned up a few times. The chain recombines TRBV27 with TRBJ1-6, with D hard to call. The CDR3 spans 14 residues. The V gene lost 6 bases and the J gene lost 5 bases, with 11 bases spanning the gap. Germline-derived CDR1 and CDR2 are MNHEY and SMNVEV (reference sequence). The CDR3 coding sequence is TGTGCCAGCAGCTCGACACACGATAATTCACCCCTCCACTTT. This codes for CASSSTHDNSPLHF.

The chain joins TRBV5-1 to TRBJ2-5; D gene uncertain. The V and J ends lost 0 bases and 5 bases respectively, with 8 bases between them. The CDR3 contains 13 residues. Germline CDR1 reads SGHRS; CDR2 reads YFSETQ. The CDR3 loop reads CASSLGPFETQYF. CDR3 DNA sequence: TGCGCCAGCAGCTTGGGTCCATTTGAGACCCAGTACTTC.

The V and J genes are TRBV6-6 and TRBJ2-1; the D is unclear. The CDR3 sequence is 12 residues long. V was cut by 2 bases and J by 5 bases, with 4 bases left in between. Germline lookup yields CDR1 MNHNY and CDR2 SVGAGI (reference sequence). CDR3 loop: CASSYPHNEQFF. The CDR3 DNA is TGTGCCAGCAGTTACCCCCACAATGAGCAGTTCTTC.

This chain connects TRBV5-1 to TRBJ2-3; D possibly corresponds to TRBD1 (5 bases). CDR3 length: 14 residues. V was pared by 5 bases and J by 2 bases, with 12 bases between. Germline loops: CDR1 SGHRS, CDR2 YFSETQ. The CDR3 DNA is TGCGCCAGCAGACAGGAGATACACACAGATACGCAGTATTTT. This translates into CASRQEIHTDTQYF. Supplemented by reference TRBV5-1 and TRBJ2-3, the full variable domain reads KAGVTQTPRYLIKTRGQQVTLSCSPISGHRSVSWYQQTPGQGLQFLFEYFSETQRNKGNFPGRFSGRQFSNSRSEMNVSTLELGDSALYLCASRQEIHTDTQYFGPGTRLTVL.

This clonotype was observed many times. V is TRBV7-2 and J is TRBJ1-1, with D uncertain. V was cut by 5 bases and J by 6 bases, with 13 bases left in between. In germline, CDR1 is SGHTA, CDR2 FQGNSA. The CDR3 length is 13 residues. CDR3: CASSLSLDSEAFF. The CDR3 nucleotides are TGTGCCAGCAGCCTATCTCTGGACTCTGAAGCTTTCTTT.

V gene TRBV4-2 combines with J gene TRBJ2-1, with 8 bases identical to TRBD2. This CDR3 comprises 17 residues. CDR1 is LGHNA and CDR2 is YNFKEQ in the germline V gene. V trimming: 2 bases; J trimming: 4 bases; junction bases outside the gene matches: 10. The CDR3: CASSQSGSGGGYNEQFF. CDR3 coding DNA: TGTGCCAGCAGCCAAAGTGGCAGCGGGGGAGGGTACAATGAGCAGTTCTTC.

J is TRBJ2-1 and V is TRBV10-3; D perhaps matches TRBD2 (7 bases). The CDR3 extends over 14 amino acids. Trimming pared 4 bases from V and 7 bases from J, leaving 14 bases between. Germline V gene sequence: CDR1 ENHRY, CDR2 SYGVKD. CDR3 in DNA: TGTGCCATCAGTGGTGGCGGGGGCGTTAATGAGCAGTTCTTC. Translation: CAISGGGGVNEQFF.

This clonotype was seen a few times. The chain couples TRBV6-2 or TRBV6-3 to TRBJ2-7, with a weak D call TRBD2 (7 bases). The CDR3 contains 17 residues. Germline V CDR1 and CDR2: MNHEY, SVGEGT. V was cut by 6 bases and J by 3 bases, with 24 bases left in between. DNA of the CDR3: TGTGCCAGCAGCACCCCCCGGTTGCGGGGGCCGATCTACGAGCAGTACTTC. Its protein product is CASSTPRLRGPIYEQYF.

The chain links TRBV6-8 to TRBJ1-1; D unresolved. CDR1 and CDR2 from the germline V gene are MNHGY and SAAAGT. The CDR3 runs 13 residues. The ends were cut back, 6 bases at V and 5 bases at J, with 13 bases in the middle. The CDR3 DNA reads as TGTGCCAGCAGCTCCCAACGACGGACTGAAGCTTTCTTT. This encodes CASSSQRRTEAFF.

This clonotype was recorded at least ten times. This chain connects TRBV7-2 to TRBJ2-3; 10 bases line up with TRBD2. CDR3 length equals 16 residues. The junction had 7 bases not matched to a gene; V was cut back by 1 base and J by 6 bases. From germline, CDR1 is SGHTA and CDR2 FQGNSA. CDR3 coding DNA: TGTGCCAGCAGCTTAGGCCCTAGCGGGAGCATGGATACGCAGTATTTT. This gives the protein CASSLGPSGSMDTQYF.

This clonotype was seen a few times. The chain employs TRBV5-4 and TRBJ2-7; D is unresolved. From germline, CDR1 is SGHNT and CDR2 YYREEE (reference sequence). V lost 0 bases and J 2 bases, leaving 6 bases between the germline ends. This CDR3 spans 13 amino acids. In DNA form, the CDR3 reads TGTGCCAGCAGCTTGGACATGACCTACGAGCAGTACTTC. Translating it yields CASSLDMTYEQYF.

The J gene is TRBJ1-2, the V gene TRBV25-1; D is unclear. The V end lost 2 bases, the J end lost 8 bases, and 15 bases lay between the germline ends. The CDR3 contains 14 residues. Looked up from germline, CDR1 is MGHDK and CDR2 is SYGVNS. The CDR3 sequence is CASSESRQTRGYTF. The CDR3 DNA sequence: TGTGCCAGCAGTGAAAGTCGGCAGACCCGAGGCTACACCTTC.

With respect to this clonotype: At one boundary the junction diverges from the germline segment, which might be a read error. V usage is TRBV11-1 and J usage is TRBJ1-3; D unresolved. In germline, CDR1 is SGHAT, CDR2 FQDESV (reference sequence). This CDR3 is built from 15 residues. CDR3 in DNA: TGTGCCATCAGCTTTTCCCGCAACTCTGGAAACACCATATATTTT. Translation: CAISFSRNSGNTIYF.

CDR3 coding DNA: TGTGCCAGCAGCCTGGCTGGGGATTACACCGGGGAGCTGTTTTTT. This codes for CASSLAGDYTGELFF. This chain links TRBV7-4 with TRBJ2-2; D is uncertain. The CDR3 loop spans 15 amino acids. CDR1 is SGHVT and CDR2 is SQSDAQ in the germline V gene. V lost 5 bases to trimming and J lost 3 bases, with 13 bases between them.

This clonotype was recorded many times. V is TRBV7-8 and J is TRBJ1-2; 7 bases line up with TRBD1. Germline CDR1 and CDR2: SGHVS and FQNEAQ. This CDR3 is built from 15 residues. With V trimmed by 0 bases and J by 4 bases, 5 bases remained unmatched. CDR3 protein: CASSLAPGTVYGYTF. The CDR3 DNA sequence: TGTGCCAGCAGCTTAGCCCCAGGGACAGTCTATGGCTACACCTTC.